A selection of T cell receptor beta chains follows, all from one sample in a study of shared clonotypes between healthy human individuals. Generated by immunoSEQ multiplex PCR, the TCRdb table keeps only in-frame clones and is missing some. The sample lists 2 million to 2.5 million clones, roughly 92% seen once, with approximately 0.4% in the top ten. Sample: naive CD4+ T cells from PBMCs. These receptors were collected from a man aged 18 to 29 in good health. Some clones in this sample may be carry-over from other donors' samples. Both conserved end residues are part of each CDR3. D genes are given only for firm matches. For some rows the clone size is stated as once, few or many, or as a class when expanded; others skip it.

>NA|TRBV5-1|NA|TRBJ1-1
CASSLEGGPFTEAFF
TGCGCCAGCAGCTTAGAAGGGGGGCCCTTCACTGAAGCTTTCTTT
>TRBD1|TRBV27|NA|TRBJ2-7
CASRQFTRQGSYEQYF
TGTGCCAGCAGACAATTCACTCGACAGGGGTCCTACGAGCAGTACTTC
>TRBD1|TRBV9|once|TRBJ1-1
CASSQGANTEAFF
TGTGCCAGCAGTCAGGGGGCGAACACTGAAGCTTTCTTT
>TRBD2|TRBV2|NA|TRBJ2-2
CASRKLAGEPGELFF
TGTGCCAGCAGAAAACTAGCGGGAGAACCCGGGGAGCTGTTTTTT
>TRBD1|TRBV6-1|NA|TRBJ2-7
CASRTTGGGSYEQYF
TGTGCCAGCAGGACTACAGGGGGAGGCTCCTACGAGCAGTACTTC
>NA|TRBV4-1|NA|TRBJ2-3
CASSQGGGRTSTDTQYF
TGCGCCAGCAGCCAAGGCGGGGGCCGGACTAGCACAGATACGCAGTATTTT
>TRBD2|TRBV30|NA|TRBJ2-7
CAWSRIPGGTYEQYF
TGTGCCTGGAGTCGTATACCGGGAGGAACCTACGAGCAGTACTTC
>NA|TRBV18|NA|TRBJ1-3
CASSEGLSGNTIYF
TGTGCCAGCTCGGAAGGGCTCTCTGGAAACACCATATATTTT
>NA|TRBV9|NA|TRBJ2-1
CASSVDQGTYNEQFF
TGTGCCAGCAGCGTAGATCAGGGAACCTACAATGAGCAGTTCTTC
>NA|TRBV19|NA|TRBJ2-7
CASSQNGYEQYF
TGTGCCAGTAGTCAGAACGGGTACGAGCAGTACTTC
>NA|TRBV7-2|few|TRBJ2-2
CASSPDGTGELFF
TGTGCCAGCAGCCCCGATGGCACCGGGGAGCTGTTTTTT
>NA|TRBV28|few|TRBJ1-2
CASTQGAGGYTF
TGTGCCAGCACCCAAGGGGCAGGGGGCTACACCTTC
>NA|TRBV28|once|TRBJ2-4
CASSLRQGGKNIQYF
TGTGCCAGCAGTTTGAGGCAGGGGGGCAAAAACATTCAGTACTTC
>NA|TRBV27|NA|TRBJ1-1
CASSLSTVGNTEAFF
TGTGCCAGCAGTTTATCGACGGTGGGGAACACTGAAGCTTTCTTT
>TRBD2|TRBV29-1|NA|TRBJ2-3
CSVLSGVGDTQYF
TGCAGCGTTCTTAGCGGGGTGGGGGATACGCAGTATTTT
>NA|TRBV7-6|NA|TRBJ2-5
CASSFPGDETQYF
TGTGCCAGCAGCTTTCCGGGGGACGAGACCCAGTACTTC
>NA|TRBV7-8|once|TRBJ2-7
CASTATGQGPLEQYF
TGTGCCAGCACGGCGACGGGACAAGGCCCTCTCGAGCAGTACTTC
>TRBD1|TRBV6-5|once|TRBJ2-7
CASCQGDASSYEQYF
TGTGCCTCCTGTCAGGGGGACGCAAGCTCCTACGAGCAGTACTTC
>NA|TRBV9|NA|TRBJ2-1
CASTSRANEQFF
TGTGCCAGCACGAGCAGGGCCAATGAGCAGTTCTTC
>NA|TRBV6-6|NA|TRBJ1-4
CASRVSGGRPNEKLFF
TGTGCCAGCAGAGTTTCGGGAGGGCGGCCTAATGAAAAACTGTTTTTT
>TRBD2|TRBV9|NA|TRBJ2-7
CASSPNLAGNVQYF
TGTGCCAGCAGCCCGAATCTAGCGGGAAACGTGCAGTACTTC
>NA|TRBV12-5|NA|TRBJ2-5
CASGLIGVETQYF
TGTGCTAGTGGTTTGATAGGGGTGGAGACCCAGTACTTC
>NA|TRBV28|NA|TRBJ2-7
CASSLFQGTYEQYF
TGTGCCAGCAGTTTATTCCAGGGGACGTACGAGCAGTACTTC
>TRBD2|TRBV7-3|NA|TRBJ2-5
CASSLASGRGETQYF
TGTGCCAGCAGCTTGGCTAGCGGGAGAGGAGAGACCCAGTACTTC
>TRBD1|TRBV9|NA|TRBJ1-2
CASSGQGSEDYGYTF
TGTGCCAGCAGCGGACAGGGATCGGAGGACTATGGCTACACCTTC
>TRBD1|TRBV30|NA|TRBJ2-1
CAWSAWTGKEGNEQFF
TGTGCCTGGAGTGCTTGGACAGGGAAGGAAGGCAATGAGCAGTTCTTC
>NA|TRBV7-9|NA|TRBJ2-3
CASSLDLLTDTQYF
TGTGCCAGCAGCTTAGATCTACTCACAGATACGCAGTATTTT
>NA|TRBV7-2|NA|TRBJ1-1
CASSLDSPAF
TGTGCCAGCAGCTTAGATTCCCCCGCGTTT
>TRBD2|TRBV2|NA|TRBJ2-2
CASSYTTGGSGGELFF
TGTGCCAGCAGTTACACCACGGGCGGGAGCGGCGGGGAGCTGTTTTTT
>NA|TRBV28|NA|TRBJ1-2
CASRARRNQGIYGYTF
TGTGCCAGCAGAGCCCGACGTAACCAGGGTATCTATGGCTACACCTTC
>NA|TRBV30|NA|TRBJ2-2
CASWKSGTNTGELFF
TGTGCCTCATGGAAGTCAGGGACGAACACCGGGGAGCTGTTTTTT
>NA|TRBV28|NA|TRBJ1-5
CASSSLVTGAGQPQHF
TGTGCCAGCAGCTCCCTTGTGACAGGCGCCGGTCAGCCCCAGCATTTT
>NA|TRBV6-6|NA|TRBJ2-1
CASSYSGGTYNEQFF
TGTGCCAGCAGTTACTCGGGCGGGACGTACAATGAGCAGTTCTTC
>NA|TRBV7-2|NA|TRBJ1-1
CASSLVGDEAFF
TGTGCCAGCAGCTTAGTAGGAGATGAAGCTTTCTTT
>NA|TRBV28|NA|TRBJ1-1
CASSLPTPGRSEAFF
TGTGCCAGCAGTTTACCCACTCCCGGGAGGTCTGAAGCTTTCTTT
>NA|TRBV28|NA|TRBJ1-4
CASSPPPAREKLFF
TGTGCCAGCAGCCCTCCCCCCGCGAGGGAAAAACTGTTTTTT
>TRBD2|TRBV5-1|NA|TRBJ2-7
CASSSASGSSGEQYF
TGCGCCAGCAGCTCGGCTAGCGGGAGTTCGGGAGAGCAGTACTTC
>NA|TRBV19|NA|TRBJ1-2
CASSIRGNYGYTF
TGTGCCAGTAGTATCCGGGGGAACTATGGCTACACCTTC
>NA|TRBV7-9|NA|TRBJ2-7
CASSGVRDEQYF
TGTGCCAGCTCTGGGGTTCGGGACGAGCAGTACTTC
>NA|TRBV19|NA|TRBJ2-1
CASSIVGMGNEQFF
TGTGCCAGTAGTATAGTGGGGATGGGAAATGAGCAGTTCTTC
>NA|TRBV9|NA|TRBJ2-1
CASSVGRADSYNEQFF
TGTGCCAGCAGCGTAGGAAGGGCGGACTCCTACAATGAGCAGTTCTTC
>NA|TRBV7-8|few|TRBJ1-1
CASSLDPKNTEAFF
TGTGCCAGCAGCTTAGACCCGAAGAACACTGAAGCTTTCTTT